These 31 T cell receptor beta chains were sequenced from one sample in a study of blood T cells in healthy people across ages. A sample-barcoded 5' primer and a J-beta primer mix were used in a second PCR of roughly 7 to 12 cycles. TCRdb recomputed calls from the 5' RACE reads with MiXCR, one row per CDR3 protein. The sample holds 1,300,000 or so distinct CDR3 sequences, roughly 59% seen once. The sequenced sample was blood. Source of these receptors: a man between 18 and 29 years old in good health.

This clonotype was picked up a small number of times. The chain combines TRBV4-1 with TRBJ2-3; D may be TRBD1 (5 bases). CDR1 MGHRA and CDR2 YSYEKL come from the germline V gene. The CDR3 has 14 amino acids. V was pared by 3 bases and J by 0 bases, with 7 bases between. The CDR3: CASSHRDSTDTQYF. The DNA for the CDR3 is TGCGCCAGCAGCCACAGGGATAGCACAGATACGCAGTATTTT.

The sample holds a few counts of this clonotype. J is TRBJ2-7 and V is TRBV10-2; 7 nucleotides align to TRBD1. The CDR3 covers 13 residues. The germline V gene encodes CDR1 WSHSY and CDR2 SAAADI. The V gene end was trimmed by 8 bases and the J gene end by 2 bases; junction bases not matched to a gene: 6. CDR3 amino acids: CASGKTGPYEQYF. The CDR3 DNA follows: TGCGCCAGCGGTAAGACAGGGCCCTACGAGCAGTACTTC.

This sequence joins TRBV7-2 and TRBJ2-3; 7 positions match TRBD2. Germline V CDR1 and CDR2: SGHTA, FQGNSA. V gave up 5 bases and J gave up 4 bases; unmatched junction bases: 12. The CDR3 contains 16 residues. The CDR3 coding sequence is TGTGCCAGCAGCCCAAAGGGCGGGAGATCATCAGATACGCAGTATTTT. Translating it yields CASSPKGGRSSDTQYF.

This clonotype appeared once. J is TRBJ2-1 and V is TRBV7-9; TRBD2 aligns across 10 bases. Losses at the gene ends were 5 bases for V and 7 bases for J; bases not matched to a gene: 11. Germline CDR1 SEHNR, CDR2 FQNEAQ (reference sequence). This CDR3 is 16 amino acids long. The CDR3 spells CASSPGGSGRGNEQFF. Here the CDR3 DNA reads TGTGCCAGCAGCCCCGGCGGAAGCGGGAGGGGGAATGAGCAGTTCTTC.

This chain joins TRBV10-3 and TRBJ2-7, with D hard to call. CDR3 length: 13 residues. Looked up from germline, CDR1 is ENHRY and CDR2 is SYGVKD. Deletions cut 3 bases from V and 0 bases from J, with 6 bases between. The CDR3 DNA reads as TGTGCCATCAGTGATTCGAGCTCCTACGAGCAGTACTTC. Translated, it gives CAISDSSSYEQYF.

This sequence joins TRBV11-2 and TRBJ2-1; 7 nucleotides agree with TRBD2. Germline assignment: CDR1 SGHAT and CDR2 FQNNGV. This CDR3 comprises 15 residues. The V and J ends lost 8 bases and 8 bases, in that order; junction bases with no gene match: 15. The CDR3 region is CASFQLAEGSDEQFF. Here the CDR3 DNA reads TGTGCCAGCTTTCAGCTAGCGGAGGGGAGCGATGAGCAGTTCTTC.

V gene TRBV12-3 or TRBV12-4 combines with J gene TRBJ2-3; D gene uncertain. This CDR3 region has 12 residues. Trimming cost V 4 bases and J 6 bases, with 8 bases left between them. The CDR3 DNA sequence: TGTGCCAGCAGTTCCTCGAGGGATACGCAGTATTTT. This sequence encodes CASSSSRDTQYF.

This clonotype was seen once. The chain links TRBV10-2 to TRBJ2-7, with 8 bases fitting TRBD1. The V segment lost 0 bases and the J segment 2 bases; nucleotides outside the gene matches: 3. CDR1 is WSHSY and CDR2 is SAAADI in the germline V gene. This CDR3 contains 15 residues. The CDR3 DNA reads TGCGCCAGCAGTGAGTCGAGGGACAGGCCCTACGAGCAGTACTTC. This gives the protein CASSESRDRPYEQYF.

The chain carries TRBV5-1 and TRBJ1-2, with D possibly being TRBD1 (6 bases). The germline CDR1 and CDR2 sequences are SGHRS and YFSETQ. V was clipped by 0 bases and J by 5 bases, with 11 bases between them. The CDR3 length is 14 residues. The DNA for the CDR3 is TGCGCCAGCAGCTTGGACAGGACAGCGTATGGCTACACCTTC. Protein: CASSLDRTAYGYTF.

This clonotype was detected only a few times. CDR3 nucleotides: TGTGCCAGCTCAATAGTACGGGACCACGAGCAGTACTTC. Translating it yields CASSIVRDHEQYF. The genes are TRBV18 and TRBJ2-7, with D perhaps being TRBD1 or TRBD2 (5 bases each). The ends were cut back, 5 bases at V and 5 bases at J, with 13 bases in the middle. Germline CDR1 KGHSH, CDR2 LQKENI. The CDR3 spans 13 residues.

The rearrangement uses TRBV5-8 and TRBJ1-4; D unresolved. Deletions cut 4 bases from V and 7 bases from J, with 17 bases between. The germline V gene has CDR1 SGHTS and CDR2 YDEGEE. The CDR3 sequence is 15 residues long. This chain's CDR3 is CASSPYIPRGEKLFF. CDR3 nucleotide sequence: TGTGCCAGCAGCCCGTACATCCCAAGAGGTGAAAAACTGTTTTTT.

The V and J genes are TRBV11-2 and TRBJ2-7; 8 positions match TRBD1. Germline values: CDR1 SGHAT, CDR2 FQNNGV. The V gene end was trimmed by 5 bases and the J gene end by 1 base; junction bases not matched to a gene: 7. CDR3 length: 15 amino acids. In nucleotides, the CDR3 is TGTGCCAGCAGCCTGGGACAGGCGATTTCCTACGAGCAGTACTTC. Protein product: CASSLGQAISYEQYF.

The V call is TRBV6-5, the J call TRBJ2-7; TRBD1 matches 10 bases. Germline loops: CDR1 MNHEY, CDR2 SVGAGI. With 7 bases clipped from V and 5 bases from J, the junction kept 8 bases outside the gene matches. CDR3 length: 14 residues. The CDR3 bases are TGTGCCAGCATTCGGACAGGGGGAGATGACGAGCAGTACTTC. This codes for CASIRTGGDDEQYF.

This clonotype was detected many times. A read error may produce the germline difference seen at one junction end. The rearrangement links TRBV7-7 to TRBJ2-6; D is uncertain. Germline loops: CDR1 SSHAT, CDR2 FNYEAQ (reference sequence). There are 15 residues in the CDR3. The CDR3 protein is CASSPGPSGANVLTF. In DNA, the CDR3 is TGTGCTAGCAGCCCCGGTCCCTCTGGGGCCAACGTCCTGACTTTC.

The chain combines TRBV9 with TRBJ2-1; 8 bases map to TRBD2. Germline V gene sequence: CDR1 SGDLS, CDR2 YYNGEE. This CDR3 comprises 14 residues. V lost 4 bases and J lost 6; bases outside the gene matches: 6. The chain's CDR3 is CASSTRTSPNEQFF. Here the CDR3 DNA reads TGTGCCAGCAGCACTCGGACTAGCCCCAATGAGCAGTTCTTC. Supplemented by reference TRBV9 and TRBJ2-1, the full variable domain reads DSGVTQTPKHLITATGQRVTLRCSPRSGDLSVYWYQQSLDQGLQFLIQYYNGEERAKGNILERFSAQQFPDLHSELNLSSLELGDSALYFCASSTRTSPNEQFFGPGTRLTVL.

The chain has TRBV29-1 and TRBJ2-4, with 10 bases aligning to TRBD1. The J call may not be correct, given that the DNA end is closer to TRBJ2-7. The CDR3 is 14 residues long. Germline-derived CDR1 and CDR2 are SQVTM and ANQGSEA. In DNA, the CDR3 is TGCAGCGTTTTGTTCGTGACAGGGGGCAACGAGCAGTACTTC. As protein: CSVLFVTGGNEQYF.

V gene TRBV14 combines with J gene TRBJ1-1; D not resolved. This CDR3 spans 14 amino acids. Looked up from germline, CDR1 is SGHDN and CDR2 is FVKESK. The V end lost 0 bases, the J end lost 12 bases, and 17 bases lay between the germline ends. The CDR3 DNA sequence: TGTGCCAGCAGCCAAGATAGAAGACCTTACCAATCTTTCTTT. This translates into CASSQDRRPYQSFF. The variable domain in full, completed from reference TRBV14 and TRBJ1-1, reads EAGVTQFPSHSVIEKGQTVTLRCDPISGHDNLYWYRRVMGKEIKFLLHFVKESKQDESGMPNNRFLAERTGGTYSTLKVQPAELEDSGVYFCASSQDRRPYQSFFGQGTRLTVV.

The chain employs TRBV7-2 and TRBJ2-7; D is uncertain. Looked up from germline, CDR1 is SGHTA and CDR2 is FQGNSA. Between the trimmed V and J ends, which lost 7 bases and 2 bases, there was a span of 18 bases. The CDR3 consists of 15 residues. CDR3 region: CASTRKGMRTYEQYF. CDR3 nucleotides: TGTGCCAGCACCAGAAAAGGGATGCGGACCTACGAGCAGTACTTC.

This clonotype was seen a handful of times. The chain joins TRBV9 to TRBJ1-1; the D gene is possibly TRBD1 (5 bases). Trimming took off 7 bases at V and 1 base at J, with 11 bases between the two ends. Per the germline V gene, CDR1 is SGDLS and CDR2 is YYNGEE. The CDR3 spans 13 residues. In nucleotides, the CDR3 is TGTGCCAGCGGGGGTGAGTGGAACACTGAAGCTTTCTTT. Amino acids: CASGGEWNTEAFF.

This clonotype occurred once. The V call is TRBV12-3 or TRBV12-4, the J call TRBJ1-6, with D uncertain. The CDR3 runs to 17 residues. Trimming shortened V by 8 bases and J by 11 bases, and 28 bases separated the two germline ends. CDR3 region: CASAPPPWNVGHPPLHF. CDR3 DNA: TGTGCCAGCGCCCCCCCGCCCTGGAACGTGGGTCATCCACCCCTCCACTTT.

The V call is TRBV20-1, the J call TRBJ2-7, with D maybe TRBD2 (6 bases). Germline V lookup: CDR1 DFQATT, CDR2 SNEGSKA (reference sequence). The ends were cut back, 2 bases at V and 0 bases at J, with 11 bases in the middle. This CDR3 spans 14 amino acids. CDR3 residues: CSARSGLSSYEQYF. In DNA, the CDR3 is TGCAGTGCTAGATCGGGACTGAGCTCCTACGAGCAGTACTTC.

The V and J genes are TRBV25-1 and TRBJ2-7; TRBD1 might be the D (6 bases). This CDR3 region has 13 residues. Trimming shortened V by 1 base and J by 6 bases, and 10 bases separated the two germline ends. The germline gives CDR1 MGHDK, CDR2 SYGVNS. The CDR3 region is CASSELGAGEQYF. CDR3 DNA sequence: TGTGCCAGCAGTGAATTGGGGGCGGGCGAGCAGTACTTC.

This clonotype was counted ten times or more. The chain has TRBV10-3 and TRBJ2-3, with D hard to call. V dropped 2 bases and J dropped 2 bases, with 8 bases sitting between them. This CDR3 spans 14 amino acids. CDR1 is ENHRY and CDR2 is SYGVKD in the germline V gene. CDR3 DNA sequence: TGTGCCATCAGTGAGGGGCAGGACACAGATACGCAGTATTTT. This sequence encodes CAISEGQDTDTQYF.

The chain employs TRBV29-1 and TRBJ1-2, with D perhaps matching TRBD1 (5 bases). Trimming removed 4 bases from V and 7 bases from J, with 10 bases in between. The CDR3 runs 11 residues. The V gene's germline CDR1 is SQVTM and CDR2 ANQGSEA. CDR3 sequence (DNA): TGCAGCGTTGGAGGTCAGGGTGGCTACACCTTC. Encoded protein: CSVGGQGGYTF.

This sequence joins TRBV6-5 and TRBJ2-4; 9 nucleotides agree with TRBD1. The trim removed 6 bases at V and 8 bases at J, leaving 8 bases unmatched. This CDR3 spans 14 amino acids. The germline CDR1 and CDR2 sequences are MNHEY and SVGAGI. Here the CDR3 DNA reads TGTGCCAGCAGCCAAACAGGGGGCGCGTACATTCAGTACTTC. It is translated as CASSQTGGAYIQYF.

This chain links TRBV6-2 or TRBV6-3 with TRBJ2-7; no firm D call. This CDR3 spans 14 amino acids. CDR1 is MNHEY, CDR2 SVGEGT, per germline. Trimming pared 1 base from V and 5 bases from J, leaving 12 bases between. The CDR3 DNA sequence: TGTGCCAGCAGTTACTGGACCCCCTCGGACGAGCAGTACTTC. It yields the protein CASSYWTPSDEQYF.

There are a few counts of this clonotype. This rearrangement joins TRBV10-3 to TRBJ2-7, with 7 nucleotides matching TRBD1. CDR3 length equals 13 residues. Germline lookup yields CDR1 ENHRY and CDR2 SYGVKD. J lost 7 bases, V lost 4 bases, and 7 bases had no gene match. This chain's CDR3 is CAISVGGENEQYF. CDR3 DNA sequence: TGTGCCATCAGTGTAGGGGGCGAGAATGAGCAGTACTTC.

V is TRBV6-6 and J is TRBJ2-1; D may correspond to TRBD1 or TRBD2 (6 bases each). Trimming left V 7 bases short and J 7 bases short, with 20 bases between. Germline values: CDR1 MNHNY, CDR2 SVGAGI (reference sequence). There are 15 residues in the CDR3. CDR3 in DNA: TGTGCCAGCATCATGTTCGCAGGGGCGGGGAATGAGCAGTTCTTC. The encoded protein is CASIMFAGAGNEQFF.

This clonotype appeared once. As DNA, the CDR3 is TGTGCCAGCAGCGTTCAAGATCCGGGACTAGCGGTCTACGAGCAGTACTTC. It translates to CASSVQDPGLAVYEQYF. The chain recombines TRBV7-2 with TRBJ2-7; 11 nucleotides line up with TRBD2. Germline CDR1 is SGHTA and CDR2 is FQGNSA. The trim removed 5 bases at V and 3 bases at J, leaving 12 bases unmatched. The CDR3 covers 17 residues.

This chain connects TRBV2 to TRBJ2-7, with D possibly TRBD1 on 8 matching bases. The CDR3 has 14 amino acids. V lost 3 bases and J lost 2, with 11 bases in between. Germline V gene lookup returns CDR1 SNHLY and CDR2 FYNNEI. CDR3 residues: CASSDTGGAYEQYF. The CDR3 DNA follows: TGTGCCAGCAGTGATACAGGGGGGGCCTACGAGCAGTACTTC.

The chain uses TRBV27 and TRBJ1-1; 8 bases agree with TRBD1. The CDR3 contains 14 residues. The germline V gene encodes CDR1 MNHEY and CDR2 SMNVEV (reference sequence). Trimming at V came to 5 bases and at J to 6 bases, leaving 8 bases not matched to a gene. This CDR3 is CASSLQGALAEAFF. The CDR3 nucleotides read TGTGCCAGCAGTCTTCAGGGGGCTTTGGCTGAAGCTTTCTTT.